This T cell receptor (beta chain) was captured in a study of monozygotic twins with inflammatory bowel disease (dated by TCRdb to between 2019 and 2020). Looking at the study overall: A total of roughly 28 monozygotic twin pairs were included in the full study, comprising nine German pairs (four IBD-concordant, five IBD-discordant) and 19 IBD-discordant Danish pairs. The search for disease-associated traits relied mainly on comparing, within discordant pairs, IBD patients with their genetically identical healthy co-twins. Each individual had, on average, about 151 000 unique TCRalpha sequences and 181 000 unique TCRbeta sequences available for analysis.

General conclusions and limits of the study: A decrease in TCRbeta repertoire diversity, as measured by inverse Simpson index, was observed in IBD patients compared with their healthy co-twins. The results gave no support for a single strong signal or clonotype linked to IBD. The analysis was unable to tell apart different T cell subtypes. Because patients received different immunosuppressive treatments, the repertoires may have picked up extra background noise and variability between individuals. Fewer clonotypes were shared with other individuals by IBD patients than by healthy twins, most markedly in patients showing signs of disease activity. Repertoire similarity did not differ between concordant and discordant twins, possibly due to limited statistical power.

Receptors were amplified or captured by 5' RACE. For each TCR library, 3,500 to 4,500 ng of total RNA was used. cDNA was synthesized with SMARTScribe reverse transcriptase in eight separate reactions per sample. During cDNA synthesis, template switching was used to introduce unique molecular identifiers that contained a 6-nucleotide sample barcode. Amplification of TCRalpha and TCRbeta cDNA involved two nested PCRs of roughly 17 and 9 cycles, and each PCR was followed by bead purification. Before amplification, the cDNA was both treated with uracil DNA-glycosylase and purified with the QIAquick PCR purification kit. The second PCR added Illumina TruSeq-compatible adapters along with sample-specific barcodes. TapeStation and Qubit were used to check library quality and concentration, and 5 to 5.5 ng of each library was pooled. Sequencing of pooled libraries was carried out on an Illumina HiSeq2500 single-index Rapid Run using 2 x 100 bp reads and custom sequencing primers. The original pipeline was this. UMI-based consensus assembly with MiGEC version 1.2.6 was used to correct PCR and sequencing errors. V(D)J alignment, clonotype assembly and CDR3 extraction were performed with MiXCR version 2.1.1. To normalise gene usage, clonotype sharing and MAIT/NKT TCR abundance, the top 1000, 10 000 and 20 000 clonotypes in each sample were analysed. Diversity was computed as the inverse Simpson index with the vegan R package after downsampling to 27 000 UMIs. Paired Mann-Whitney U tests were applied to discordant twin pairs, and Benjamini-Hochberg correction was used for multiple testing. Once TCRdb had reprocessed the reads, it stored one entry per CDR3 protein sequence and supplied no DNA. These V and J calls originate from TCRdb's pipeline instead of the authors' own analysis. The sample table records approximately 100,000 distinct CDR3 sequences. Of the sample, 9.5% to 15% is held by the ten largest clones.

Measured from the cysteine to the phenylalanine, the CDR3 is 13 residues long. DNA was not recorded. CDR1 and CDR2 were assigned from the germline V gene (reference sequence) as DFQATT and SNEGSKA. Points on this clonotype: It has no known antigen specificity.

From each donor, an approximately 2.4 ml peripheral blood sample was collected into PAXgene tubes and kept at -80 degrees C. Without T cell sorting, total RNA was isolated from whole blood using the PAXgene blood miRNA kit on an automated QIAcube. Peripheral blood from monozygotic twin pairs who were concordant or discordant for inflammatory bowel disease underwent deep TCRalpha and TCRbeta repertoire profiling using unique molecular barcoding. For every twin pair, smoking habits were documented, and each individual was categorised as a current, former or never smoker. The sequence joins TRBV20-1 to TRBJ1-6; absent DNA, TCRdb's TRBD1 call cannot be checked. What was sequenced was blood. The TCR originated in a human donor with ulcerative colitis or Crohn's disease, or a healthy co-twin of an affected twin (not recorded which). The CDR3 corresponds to CSAMGTGNSPLHF.